A single sample is the source of the 18 T cell receptor beta chains below, sequenced in a study of immune aging and cytomegalovirus after organ transplant. Their cognate antigens are unknown. Time point in this sample: five sample-tagged time points from pre-transplant (day -1) to day 368 post-transplant, pooled. Libraries came from microwell single-cell capture using BD Rhapsody targeted mRNA and AbSeq reagents. TCRdb re-called the single-cell sequencing reads through MiXCR, storing one row per CDR3 protein. The repertoire consists of about 20,000 distinct CDR3 sequences, with around 33% occurring once and the leading ten covering less than 30%. This sample comprised CMV peptide-activated CD4+ and CD8+ T cells sorted from blood, obtained at five time points, pooled. The subset here: sorted CD8+CD137+ and CD4+CD154+ T cells after approximately 12 h CMV IE-1 peptide stimulation. The receptors were sampled from a female donor who had a heart transplant and CMV viremia.

The V call is TRBV9, the J call TRBJ1-2, with D perhaps TRBD1 (6 bases). Trimming removed 4 bases at V and 1 base at J, with 14 bases between. The CDR3 loop spans 15 amino acids. Germline V lookup: CDR1 SGDLS, CDR2 YYNGEE. CDR3 amino acids: CASSPTGGVNYGYTF. The CDR3 bases are TGTGCCAGCAGCCCGACAGGCGGGGTTAACTATGGCTACACCTTC.

V is TRBV6-1 and J is TRBJ2-7; 13 bases are shared with TRBD2. The ends lost 6 bases at V and 4 bases at J; junction bases unmatched: 15. This CDR3 contains 18 residues. Germline values: CDR1 MNHNS, CDR2 SASEGT. The CDR3 nucleotides are TGTGCCAGCAGGGCCGGGACTAGCGGGATAGCGGCTGGGTACGAGCAGTACTTC. Protein sequence: CASRAGTSGIAAGYEQYF.

By sample share, this clonotype is medium-sized. V and J are TRBV28 and TRBJ2-7, with unresolved D. CDR1 is MDHEN and CDR2 is SYDVKM in the germline V gene. V lost 2 bases to trimming and J lost 2 bases, with 13 bases between them. The length of the CDR3 is 15 residues. The CDR3 nucleotides read TGTGCCAGCAGTTTAGTCTCCGCGCCGACCTACGAGCAGTACTTC. Protein product: CASSLVSAPTYEQYF.

As to this clonotype: It may be a read error: a sequence one base away is much more abundant. The gene calls are TRBV11-3 and TRBJ2-5; D is undetermined. Germline V gene data show CDR1 as SGHNT and CDR2 as YENEEA. V shed 6 bases and J shed 5 bases, with 19 bases lying between them. The CDR3 length is 15 residues. This CDR3 is CASRPRAASVETQYF. The CDR3 DNA sequence: TGTGCCAGCAGACCAAGGGCGGCGTCAGTGGAGACCCAGTACTTC.

This clonotype was counted ten times or more. At one end, the junction sequence differs from germline, possibly due to a read error. The chain employs TRBV5-6 and TRBJ1-1; D call uncertain. The CDR3 has 13 amino acids. CDR1 and CDR2 from the germline V gene are SGHDT and YYEEEE. The CDR3 region is CASSLRMYTGAFF. The CDR3 coding sequence is TGTGCCAGCAGCTTGCGTATGTACACTGGAGCTTTCTTT.

This clonotype is classed as medium-sized (0.01 to 0.1%). V gene TRBV29-1 combines with J gene TRBJ1-5, with D possibly being TRBD1 (5 bases). Trimming removed 4 bases at V and 3 bases at J, with 10 bases between. Germline values: CDR1 SQVTM, CDR2 ANQGSEA. CDR3 size: 13 residues. CDR3 nucleotides: TGCAGCGTTGCCTGGGGGGACAATCAGCCCCAGCATTTT. Translating gives CSVAWGDNQPQHF.

With respect to this clonotype: The junction shows a germline mismatch at one end, possibly a read error. V and J are TRBV3-1 and TRBJ2-7, with D uncertain. Germline V lookup: CDR1 LGHDT, CDR2 YNNKEL (reference sequence). This CDR3 has 15 residues. This CDR3 is CASSRSDVSVHEQYF. In nucleotides, the CDR3 is TGTGCCAGCAGCCGAAGCGACGTATCGGTCCACGAGCAGTATTTC.

Many counts were recorded for this clonotype. This chain joins TRBV30 and TRBJ2-7; D is unresolved. V gave up 0 bases and J gave up 4 bases, with 22 bases separating them. The CDR3 loop spans 17 amino acids. From germline, CDR1 is GTSNPN and CDR2 SVGIG (reference sequence). In DNA, the CDR3 is TGTGCCTGGAGTGTCCCCATACGGATAGCCTTGACTTACGAGCAGTACTTC. It encodes CAWSVPIRIALTYEQYF.

The CDR3 is CASSPGTGKQTQYF. The CDR3, as DNA: TGTGCCAGCAGCCCTGGGACAGGGAAGCAGACCCAGTACTTC. This chain uses TRBV6-5 with TRBJ2-5, with 9 bases identical to TRBD1. The V segment lost 6 bases and the J segment 6 bases; nucleotides outside the gene matches: 8. The germline CDR1 and CDR2 sequences are MNHEY and SVGAGI. The CDR3 covers 14 residues.

V usage is TRBV30 and J usage is TRBJ1-1; no clear D. This CDR3 spans 13 amino acids. Germline-derived CDR1 and CDR2 are GTSNPN and SVGIG (reference sequence). V dropped 1 base and J dropped 1 base, with 7 bases sitting between them. The chain's CDR3 is CAWSGPGNTEAFF. DNA for the CDR3: TGTGCCTGGAGTGGTCCGGGGAACACTGAAGCTTTCTTT.

Comments on this clonotype: An end of the junction does not agree with germline; a read error may underlie this. The CDR3 reads CASSLFVGSGQANNERFF. The DNA of the CDR3 is TGCGCCAGCAGCTTGTTTGTAGGATCAGGACAGGCCAACAATGAGCGGTTCTTC. The chain has TRBV5-1 and TRBJ2-1; 7 bases agree with TRBD1. Germline V gene lookup returns CDR1 SGHRS and CDR2 YFSETQ. The CDR3 runs to 18 residues.

Regarding this clonotype: At one boundary the junction diverges from the germline segment, which might be a read error. The J gene is TRBJ2-3, the V gene TRBV20-1; 9 positions agree with TRBD1. The germline gives CDR1 DFQATT, CDR2 SNEGSKA (reference sequence). The CDR3 contains 15 residues. The CDR3 DNA reads as TGCGGTGCTATCGACCGGGACAGGGCTACAGATACGCAGTATTTT. Amino acid sequence: CGAIDRDRATDTQYF.

Remarks on this clonotype: No conserved phenylalanine or tryptophan ends this CDR3, so it is likely a read error. J is TRBJ2-3 and V is TRBV28; D possibly matches TRBD1 or TRBD2 (5 bases each). V dropped 4 bases and J dropped 5 bases, with 16 bases sitting between them. The germline V gene encodes CDR1 MDHEN and CDR2 SYDVKM. This CDR3 spans 15 amino acids. CDR3: CASSWGVRAIDTQYS. The CDR3 coding sequence is TGTGCCAGCAGTTGGGGCGTGAGGGCCATAGATACGCAGTATTCT.

In this sample, this clonotype is large (0.1 to 1%). CDR3 in amino acids: CASSLGSNEQFF. The CDR3 DNA reads as TGTGCCAGCAGTTTAGGGTCCAATGAGCAGTTCTTC. The V gene is TRBV27, the J gene TRBJ2-1; no definite D call. Trimming removed 2 bases at V and 6 bases at J, with 5 bases between. From germline, CDR1 is MNHEY and CDR2 SMNVEV (reference sequence). The CDR3 sequence is 12 residues long.

The chain links TRBV20-1 to TRBJ1-5, with a possible D match to TRBD1 (6 bases). With 4 bases removed from V and 6 bases from J, the gap between germline ends came to 31 bases. The CDR3 is made up of 19 amino acids. Per the germline V gene, CDR1 is DFQATT and CDR2 is SNEGSKA (reference sequence). In DNA, the CDR3 is TGCAGTGCTACCCACCGGGGCCAGGGTCAAGCAGGGGTCGGTCAGCCCCAGCATTTT. Translating gives CSATHRGQGQAGVGQPQHF.

This chain connects TRBV5-1 to TRBJ2-7; 11 positions agree with TRBD2. The trim removed 0 bases at V and 7 bases at J, leaving 9 bases unmatched. The CDR3 contains 16 residues. Germline V gives CDR1 SGHRS, CDR2 YFSETQ. The CDR3 DNA reads as TGCGCCAGCAGCTTGGGGGTAGCGGGAGGGCCGGAGGAGCAGTACTTC. Translation gives CASSLGVAGGPEEQYF.

The J gene is TRBJ1-1, the V gene TRBV12-3 or TRBV12-4; 7 bases are shared with TRBD1. This CDR3 is 14 amino acids long. V lost 3 bases, J lost 0 bases, and 1 base stayed unmatched. This CDR3 is CASSLDRMNTEAFF. CDR3 in DNA: TGTGCCAGCAGTTTGGACAGGATGAACACTGAAGCTTTCTTT.

There are a few counts of this clonotype. Relative to the germline gene, one junction end is altered; a read error may explain this. V is TRBV28 and J is TRBJ1-4, with 11 bases matching TRBD1. CDR3 size: 18 residues. Germline V lookup: CDR1 MDHEN, CDR2 SYDVKM. CDR3 in amino acids: CAGSSGTGGTGGDEKLFF. CDR3 sequence (DNA): TGTGCCGGCAGTTCCGGGACAGGGGGGACTGGGGGAGATGAAAAACTGTTTTTT.